Sequencing of this TCR beta chain was carried out in a study of T-cell memory formation after mild COVID-19. TCRdb analysed the 5' RACE reads with MiXCR anew, one entry per CDR3 protein. The sample lists about 58,000 distinct CDR3 sequences, 25% to 30% occurring once. V was shortened by 0 bases and J by 7 bases, with 7 bases between the two germline ends. The CDR3 is made up of 12 amino acids. Germline lookup yields CDR1 SGHRS and CDR2 YFSETQ. This chain joins TRBV5-1 and TRBJ1-1; D call uncertain. This sequence was found in a man aged 18 to 30 who had mild COVID-19 (a few samples of this study predate the infection). Cell type and time point are not known. Specimen: PBMCs or a T cell subset sorted from them (not recorded which). The CDR3 region has the DNA TGCGCCAGCAGCTTGGCTCGGGGTGAAGCTTTCTTT. It encodes CASSLARGEAFF.